A selection of T cell receptor beta chains follows, all from one sample in a study of radiation and T cells in renal cell carcinoma. The method was immunoSEQ multiplex PCR; TCRdb's version includes in-frame clones alone and lacks a portion of them. The table lists about 86,000 clones, about 85% of them singletons. The sample consisted of blood, taken from a patient whose treatment included radiotherapy and nephrectomy. Every receptor here comes from a man over 45 with renal cell carcinoma. Each CDR3 is given with its conserved first and last residue. The D gene is left open where the match is weak. A clone size is listed for some rows: how often the clone was seen (once, few, many), or a class if it is expanded.

TRBV6-1	TRBJ1-5	NA	NA	CASEGGLGNQPQHF	TGTGCCAGCGAGGGGGGGTTAGGCAATCAGCCCCAGCATTTT
TRBV7-2	TRBJ1-2	NA	NA	CASSLGWGLDYGYTF	TGTGCCAGCAGCTTAGGATGGGGTCTTGACTATGGCTACACCTTC
TRBV7-8	TRBJ1-1	NA	NA	CASSPWVDTEAFF	TGTGCCAGCAGCCCATGGGTGGACACTGAAGCTTTCTTT
TRBV11-3	TRBJ2-7	NA	NA	CASSFPGGEQYF	TGTGCCAGCAGCTTTCCAGGAGGGGAGCAGTACTTC
TRBV6-5	TRBJ1-3	NA	NA	CASSSSGNSGNTIYF	TGTGCCAGCAGTTCCTCGGGAAATTCTGGAAACACCATATATTTT
TRBV29-1	TRBJ2-5	NA	NA	CSVDLQYQETQYF	TGCAGCGTTGACCTCCAGTACCAAGAGACCCAGTACTTC
TRBV6-1	TRBJ2-7	NA	TRBD1	CASMAGGQYYEQYF	TGTGCCAGCATGGCAGGGGGCCAGTACTACGAGCAGTACTTC
TRBV4-2	TRBJ1-3	few	TRBD1	CASSQGQGATQTGNTIYF	TGTGCCAGCAGCCAAGGACAGGGGGCGACTCAGACTGGAAACACCATATATTTT
TRBV10-3	TRBJ2-2	once	NA	CAISESGLGNTGELFF	TGTGCCATCAGTGAGTCCGGCCTTGGAAACACCGGGGAGCTGTTTTTT
TRBV30	TRBJ2-1	NA	NA	CAWSRTGNEQFF	TGTGCCTGGAGTCGGACGGGCAATGAGCAGTTCTTC